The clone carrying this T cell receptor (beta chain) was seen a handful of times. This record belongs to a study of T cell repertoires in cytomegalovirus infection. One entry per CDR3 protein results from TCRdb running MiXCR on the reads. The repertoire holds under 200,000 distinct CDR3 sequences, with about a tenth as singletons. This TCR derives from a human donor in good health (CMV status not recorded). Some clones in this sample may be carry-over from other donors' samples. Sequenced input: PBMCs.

The CDR3 is CASSERTMRNIQYF. In DNA, the CDR3 is TGTGCCAGCAGTGAAAGGACAATGCGGAACATTCAGTACTTC. The chain is built from TRBV2 and TRBJ2-4, with D possibly being TRBD1 (5 bases). The germline V and J ends were trimmed by 2 bases and 7 bases, with 12 bases remaining between them. The CDR3 loop spans 14 amino acids. Per germline, CDR1 SNHLY and CDR2 FYNNEI.